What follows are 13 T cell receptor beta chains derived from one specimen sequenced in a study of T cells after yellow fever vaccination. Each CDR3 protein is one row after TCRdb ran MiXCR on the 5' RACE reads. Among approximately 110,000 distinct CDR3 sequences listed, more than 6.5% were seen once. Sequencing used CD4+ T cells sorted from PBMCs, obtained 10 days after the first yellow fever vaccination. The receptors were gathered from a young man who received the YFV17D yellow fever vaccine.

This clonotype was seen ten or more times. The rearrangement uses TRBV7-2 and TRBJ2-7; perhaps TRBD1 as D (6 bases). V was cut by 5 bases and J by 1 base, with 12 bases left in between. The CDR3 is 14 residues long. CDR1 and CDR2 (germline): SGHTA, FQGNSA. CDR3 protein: CASSRGHASYEQYF. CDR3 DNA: TGTGCCAGCAGCCGGGGACACGCTTCCTACGAGCAGTACTTC.

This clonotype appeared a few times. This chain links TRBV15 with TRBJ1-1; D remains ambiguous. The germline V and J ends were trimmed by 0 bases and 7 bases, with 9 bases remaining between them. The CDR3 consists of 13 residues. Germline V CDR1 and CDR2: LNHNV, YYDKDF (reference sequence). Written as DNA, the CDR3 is TGTGCCACCAGCAGAGACGGGTGGGATGAAGCTTTCTTT. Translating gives CATSRDGWDEAFF.

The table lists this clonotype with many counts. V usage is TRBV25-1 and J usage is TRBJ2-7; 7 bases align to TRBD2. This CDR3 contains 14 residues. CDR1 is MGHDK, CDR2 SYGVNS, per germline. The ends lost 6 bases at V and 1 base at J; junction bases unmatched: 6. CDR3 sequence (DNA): TGTGCCAGCAGCATCGGGGGGATTTCCTACGAGCAGTACTTC. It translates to CASSIGGISYEQYF.

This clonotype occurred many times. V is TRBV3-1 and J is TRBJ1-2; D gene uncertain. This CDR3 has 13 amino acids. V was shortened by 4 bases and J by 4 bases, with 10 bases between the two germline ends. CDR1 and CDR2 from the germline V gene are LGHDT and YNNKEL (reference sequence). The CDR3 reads CASSREGSYGYTF. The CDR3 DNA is TGTGCCAGCAGCCGAGAGGGTAGCTATGGCTACACCTTC.

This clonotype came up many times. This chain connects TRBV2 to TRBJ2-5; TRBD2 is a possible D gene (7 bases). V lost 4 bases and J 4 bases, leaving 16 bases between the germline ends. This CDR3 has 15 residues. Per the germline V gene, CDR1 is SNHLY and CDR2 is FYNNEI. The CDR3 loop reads CASSGVGGLGETQYF. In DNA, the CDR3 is TGTGCCAGCAGTGGCGTCGGGGGGCTAGGAGAGACCCAGTACTTC. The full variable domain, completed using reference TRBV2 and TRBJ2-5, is EPEVTQTPSHQVTQMGQEVILRCVPISNHLYFYWYRQILGQKVEFLVSFYNNEISEKSEIFDDQFSVERPDGSNFTLKIRSTKLEDSAMYFCASSGVGGLGETQYFGPGTRLLVL.

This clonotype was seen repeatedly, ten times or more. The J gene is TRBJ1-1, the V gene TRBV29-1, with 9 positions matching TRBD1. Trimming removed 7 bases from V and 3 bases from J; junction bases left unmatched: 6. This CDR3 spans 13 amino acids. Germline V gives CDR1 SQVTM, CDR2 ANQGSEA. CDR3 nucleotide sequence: TGCAGCGCAAGGACAGGGGAGGACACTGAAGCTTTCTTT. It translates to CSARTGEDTEAFF.

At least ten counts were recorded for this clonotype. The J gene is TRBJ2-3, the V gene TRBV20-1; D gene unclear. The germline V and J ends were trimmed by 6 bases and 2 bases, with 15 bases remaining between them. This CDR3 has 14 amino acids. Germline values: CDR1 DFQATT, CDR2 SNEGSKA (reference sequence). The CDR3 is CSAARAVITDTQYF. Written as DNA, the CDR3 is TGCAGTGCCGCTAGGGCGGTAATCACAGATACGCAGTATTTT.

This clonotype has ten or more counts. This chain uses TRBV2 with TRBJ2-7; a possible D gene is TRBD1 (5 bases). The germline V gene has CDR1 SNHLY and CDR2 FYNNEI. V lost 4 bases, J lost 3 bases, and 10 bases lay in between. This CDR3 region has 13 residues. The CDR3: CASSGTNIYEQYV. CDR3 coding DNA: TGTGCCAGCAGTGGGACAAACATCTACGAGCAGTACGTC.

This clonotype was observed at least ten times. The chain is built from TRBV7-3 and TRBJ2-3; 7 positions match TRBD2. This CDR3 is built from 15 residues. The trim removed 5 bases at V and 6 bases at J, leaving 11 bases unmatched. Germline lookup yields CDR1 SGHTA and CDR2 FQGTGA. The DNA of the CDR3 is TGTGCCAGCAGCACACGGCCTAGCGGATGGGATACGCAGTATTTT. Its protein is CASSTRPSGWDTQYF.

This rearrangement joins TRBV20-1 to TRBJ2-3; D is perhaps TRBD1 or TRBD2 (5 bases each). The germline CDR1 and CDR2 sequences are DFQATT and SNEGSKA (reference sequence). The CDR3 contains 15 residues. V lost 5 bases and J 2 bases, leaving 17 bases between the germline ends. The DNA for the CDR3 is TGCAGTGCTCCGAGGGGCAGGGTCTACACAGATACGCAGTATTTT. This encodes CSAPRGRVYTDTQYF.

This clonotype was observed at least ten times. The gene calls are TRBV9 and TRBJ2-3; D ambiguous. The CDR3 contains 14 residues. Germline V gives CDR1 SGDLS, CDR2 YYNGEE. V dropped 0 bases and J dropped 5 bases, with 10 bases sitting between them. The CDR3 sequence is CASSVGSGGDTQYF. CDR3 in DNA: TGTGCCAGCAGCGTAGGGTCCGGTGGAGATACGCAGTATTTT.

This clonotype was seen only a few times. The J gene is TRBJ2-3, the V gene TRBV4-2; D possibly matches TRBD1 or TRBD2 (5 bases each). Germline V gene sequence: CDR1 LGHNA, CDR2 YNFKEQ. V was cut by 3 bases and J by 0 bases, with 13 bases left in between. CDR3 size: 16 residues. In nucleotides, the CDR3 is TGTGCCAGCAGCCAGGGGGACCTGGCTAGCACAGATACGCAGTATTTT. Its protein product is CASSQGDLASTDTQYF.

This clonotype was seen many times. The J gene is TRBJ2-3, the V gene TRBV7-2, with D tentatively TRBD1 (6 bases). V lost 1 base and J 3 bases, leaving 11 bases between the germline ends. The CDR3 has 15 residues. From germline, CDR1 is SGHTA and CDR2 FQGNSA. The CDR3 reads CASSLEQGWTDTQYF. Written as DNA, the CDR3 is TGTGCCAGCAGCTTAGAGCAGGGGTGGACAGATACGCAGTATTTT.